The 21 T cell receptor beta chains presented below share a single source sample, sequenced in a study of blood T cell repertoires in COVID-19. TCRdb's table, derived via immunoSEQ multiplex PCR, lists solely in-frame clones and lacks some. The sample consists of 99,000 or so clones, approximately 86% of them appearing once. Sequenced input: peripheral blood. These receptors all come from a man aged 50 or older with COVID-19, enrolled during active disease.

The chain has TRBV6-6 and TRBJ2-7; 7 bases fit TRBD1. The CDR3 is made up of 12 amino acids. Trimming took 6 bases from V and 4 from J; bases not matched to a gene: 3. The germline V gene has CDR1 MNHNY and CDR2 SVGAGI (reference sequence). The DNA of the CDR3 is TGTGCCAGCAGCCCGACAGGGTACGAGCAGTACTTC. Its translation is CASSPTGYEQYF.

This chain links TRBV5-3 with TRBJ1-5; 8 nucleotides match TRBD1. TRBV5-3 is an ORF, and what it does is uncertain. This CDR3 is built from 18 residues. V lost 4 bases, J lost 4 bases, and 16 bases stayed unmatched. CDR3 bases: TGTGCCAGAAGCATTGTCGCCGGGCTAGACAGGGGAAATCAGCCCCAGCATTTT. It codes for CARSIVAGLDRGNQPQHF.

This chain links TRBV6-6 with TRBJ1-2; 9 bases map to TRBD1. The germline gives CDR1 MNHNY, CDR2 SVGAGI (reference sequence). This CDR3 has 16 residues. V shed 6 bases and J 1 base; nucleotides not matched to a gene: 9. CDR3 DNA: TGTGCCAGCAGACCGGGACAGGGAGCAGATAACTATGGCTACACCTTC. It is translated as CASRPGQGADNYGYTF.

To note about this clone: Different DNA sequences within this sample yield the same CDR3. This chain uses TRBV18 with TRBJ2-3, with unresolved D. Trimming removed 0 bases from V and 3 bases from J, with 4 bases in between. The CDR3 contains 13 residues. Germline values: CDR1 KGHSH, CDR2 LQKENI. The CDR3 DNA reads as TGTGCCAGCTCACCACCGAGTACAGATACGCAGTATTTT. Encoded protein: CASSPPSTDTQYF.

The CDR3 DNA is TGTGCCTGGAGTGTGACAGGGGGTCAGCCCCAGCATTTT. This translates into CAWSVTGGQPQHF. The chain links TRBV30 to TRBJ1-5; 9 bases line up with TRBD1. The trim removed 0 bases at V and 6 bases at J, leaving 0 bases unmatched. Germline loops: CDR1 GTSNPN, CDR2 SVGIG (reference sequence). This CDR3 has 13 residues.

This clone has only one observation. The chain couples TRBV7-9 to TRBJ1-5; the D is unclear. This CDR3 region has 13 residues. Trimming removed 5 bases from V and 5 bases from J, with 10 bases in between. Looked up from germline, CDR1 is SEHNR and CDR2 is FQNEAQ (reference sequence). The CDR3 sequence: CASSPQAHQPQHF. In DNA form, the CDR3 reads TGTGCCAGCAGCCCTCAAGCCCATCAGCCCCAGCATTTT.

This chain links TRBV25-1 with TRBJ2-7; D not certain. Trimming cost V 6 bases and J 3 bases, with 15 bases left between them. CDR3 length: 14 residues. Germline CDR1 is MGHDK and CDR2 is SYGVNS. This chain's CDR3 is CASRVGCPLYEQYF. Written as DNA, the CDR3 is TGTGCCAGCAGGGTGGGCTGCCCCCTCTACGAGCAGTACTTC.

This clone showed up just a few times. The chain recombines TRBV30 with TRBJ2-3, with no clear D. Trimming removed 3 bases from V and 0 bases from J, with 10 bases in between. From germline, CDR1 is GTSNPN and CDR2 SVGIG (reference sequence). CDR3 length: 14 amino acids. The CDR3 loop reads CAWRAPPSTDTQYF. In DNA form, the CDR3 reads TGTGCCTGGAGAGCCCCCCCTAGCACAGATACGCAGTATTTT. Based on the CDR3 plus reference TRBV30 and TRBJ2-3, the full variable domain is SQTIHQWPATLVQPVGSPLSLECTVEGTSNPNLYWYRQAAGRGLQLLFYSVGIGQISSEVPQNLSASRPQDRQFILSSKKLLLSDSGFYLCAWRAPPSTDTQYFGPGTRLTVL.

The chain joins TRBV7-2 to TRBJ1-3; weak D call: TRBD1 (5 bases). In germline, CDR1 is SGHTA, CDR2 FQGNSA. This CDR3 region has 15 residues. V lost 3 bases and J lost 2, with 11 bases in between. As DNA, the CDR3 is TGTGCCAGCAGCTTCGGGGGGTCGCCTGGAAACACCATATATTTT. It yields the protein CASSFGGSPGNTIYF.

This chain links TRBV27 with TRBJ1-5; D gene ambiguous. The CDR3 is 15 residues long. Germline V lookup: CDR1 MNHEY, CDR2 SMNVEV (reference sequence). V was clipped by 5 bases and J by 3 bases, with 14 bases between them. In DNA form, the CDR3 reads TGTGCCAGCAGTCCCACCCCGGGGATCAATCAGCCCCAGCATTTT. Protein sequence: CASSPTPGINQPQHF.

This chain connects TRBV29-1 to TRBJ1-2; TRBD1 matches 7 bases. The CDR3 is 11 amino acids. Germline loops: CDR1 SQVTM, CDR2 ANQGSEA. The trim removed 7 bases at V and 6 bases at J, leaving 5 bases unmatched. Here the CDR3 reads CSAGTDNGYTF. Written as DNA, the CDR3 is TGCAGCGCAGGGACAGACAATGGCTACACCTTC.

The chain combines TRBV12-3 or TRBV12-4 with TRBJ1-1, with D perhaps TRBD1 (6 bases). This CDR3 has 13 residues. Trimming pared 6 bases from V and 3 bases from J, leaving 11 bases between. The CDR3 reads CASRQQGYTEAFF. CDR3 in DNA: TGTGCCAGCAGGCAGCAGGGGTACACTGAAGCTTTCTTT.

The rearrangement links TRBV9 to TRBJ2-5; 12 bases are a match to TRBD1. V shed 3 bases and J 5 bases; nucleotides not matched to a gene: 8. The CDR3 is 16 residues long. Germline lookup yields CDR1 SGDLS and CDR2 YYNGEE. Written as DNA, the CDR3 is TGTGCCAGCAGCGACGGGGGACAGGGGGCTAGGGAGACCCAGTACTTC. As protein: CASSDGGQGARETQYF. The full variable domain, in which reference TRBV9 and TRBJ2-5 provide the parts outside the CDR3, is DSGVTQTPKHLITATGQRVTLRCSPRSGDLSVYWYQQSLDQGLQFLIQYYNGEERAKGNILERFSAQQFPDLHSELNLSSLELGDSALYFCASSDGGQGARETQYFGPGTRLLVL.

The genes are TRBV7-9 and TRBJ2-1, with no clear D. Germline CDR1 reads SEHNR; CDR2 reads FQNEAQ (reference sequence). This CDR3 has 12 residues. V shed 5 bases and J shed 7 bases, with 9 bases lying between them. As DNA, the CDR3 is TGTGCCAGCAGCCAAAGCGTAAATGAGCAGTTCTTC. Protein sequence: CASSQSVNEQFF.

The V call is TRBV6-5, the J call TRBJ2-1, with 7 bases matching TRBD1. Germline V gives CDR1 MNHEY, CDR2 SVGAGI. The CDR3 loop spans 15 amino acids. After removal of 5 bases from V and 0 bases from J, the junction contained 4 bases not matched to a gene. The DNA of the CDR3 is TGTGCCAGCAGTCAGGGGGAGAGCTCCTACAATGAGCAGTTCTTC. Translated: CASSQGESSYNEQFF.

The chain couples TRBV5-4 to TRBJ2-5; TRBD1 matches 9 bases. The V gene's germline CDR1 is SGHNT and CDR2 YYREEE (reference sequence). Trimming removed 4 bases from V and 3 bases from J; junction bases left unmatched: 10. The CDR3 extends over 16 amino acids. The CDR3 is CASSPGQGIGKETQYF. Here the CDR3 DNA reads TGTGCCAGCAGCCCGGGACAGGGAATAGGGAAAGAGACCCAGTACTTC. The full variable domain, completed using reference TRBV5-4 and TRBJ2-5, is ETGVTQSPTHLIKTRGQQVTLRCSSQSGHNTVSWYQQALGQGPQFIFQYYREEENGRGNFPPRFSGLQFPNYSSELNVNALELDDSALYLCASSPGQGIGKETQYFGPGTRLLVL.

J is TRBJ1-5 and V is TRBV19; tentative D call: TRBD1 (6 bases). CDR3 size: 17 residues. CDR1 is LNHDA and CDR2 is SQIVND in the germline V gene (reference sequence). V lost 2 bases to trimming and J lost 1 base, with 15 bases between them. CDR3 sequence: CASSIRPGVRSNQPQHF. The CDR3, as DNA: TGTGCCAGTAGTATACGCCCAGGGGTGAGGAGCAATCAGCCCCAGCATTTT.

The chain couples TRBV3-1 (or the pseudogene TRBV3-2) to TRBJ1-5, with D unresolved. Per germline, CDR1 LGHDT and CDR2 YNNKEL (reference sequence). Trimming left V 3 bases short and J 10 bases short, with 10 bases between. The CDR3 extends over 12 amino acids. The chain's CDR3 is CASSQAGSPQHF. The CDR3 bases are TGTGCCAGCAGCCAGGCTGGGAGTCCCCAGCATTTT.

The chain combines TRBV7-9 with TRBJ2-1; TRBD1 matches at 7 bases. CDR3 length: 13 amino acids. Germline V gene sequence: CDR1 SEHNR, CDR2 FQNEAQ (reference sequence). Unmatched junction bases numbered 4, after V lost 5 bases and J lost 6 bases. The CDR3 protein is CASSPGGGNEQFF. The DNA for the CDR3 is TGTGCCAGCAGCCCAGGGGGTGGCAATGAGCAGTTCTTC.

The CDR3 protein is CASSQEGTGISYEQYF. The DNA for the CDR3 is TGTGCCAGCAGCCAAGAGGGGACAGGGATCTCCTACGAGCAGTACTTC. The chain couples TRBV3-1 (or the pseudogene TRBV3-2) to TRBJ2-7; 9 bases agree with TRBD1. The V segment lost 0 bases and the J segment 0 bases; nucleotides outside the gene matches: 3. The CDR3 loop spans 16 amino acids. Germline CDR1 and CDR2: LGHDT and YNNKEL (reference sequence).

V gene TRBV6-1 combines with J gene TRBJ2-5, with D possibly matching TRBD1 (5 bases). Between the trimmed V and J ends, which lost 2 bases and 0 bases, there was a span of 10 bases. Germline loops: CDR1 MNHNS, CDR2 SASEGT. The CDR3 is made up of 15 amino acids. The CDR3 sequence: CASSELTAYQETQYF. DNA for the CDR3: TGTGCCAGCAGTGAACTGACAGCCTACCAAGAGACCCAGTACTTC.